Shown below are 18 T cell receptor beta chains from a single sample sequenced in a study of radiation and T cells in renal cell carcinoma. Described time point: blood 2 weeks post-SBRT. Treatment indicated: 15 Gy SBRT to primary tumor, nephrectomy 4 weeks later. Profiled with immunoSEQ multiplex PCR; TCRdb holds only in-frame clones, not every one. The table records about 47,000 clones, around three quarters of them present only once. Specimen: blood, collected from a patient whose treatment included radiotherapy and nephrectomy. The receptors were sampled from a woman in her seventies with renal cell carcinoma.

Here the CDR3 reads CAWSGGTGGQYF. CDR3 DNA sequence: TGTGCCTGGAGTGGAGGGACAGGGGGACAGTACTTC. The rearrangement links TRBV30 to TRBJ2-7, with 11 bases lining up with TRBD1. The CDR3 length is 12 residues. Germline assignment: CDR1 GTSNPN and CDR2 SVGIG (reference sequence). V was pared by 1 base and J by 10 bases, with 3 bases of the junction left unmatched.

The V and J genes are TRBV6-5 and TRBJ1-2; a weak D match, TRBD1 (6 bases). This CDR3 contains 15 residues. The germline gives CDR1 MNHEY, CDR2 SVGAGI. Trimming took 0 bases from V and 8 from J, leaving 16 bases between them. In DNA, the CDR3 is TGTGCCAGCAGTTACTCAAGTGGGGGGCCCTCCGGCTACACCTTC. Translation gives CASSYSSGGPSGYTF.

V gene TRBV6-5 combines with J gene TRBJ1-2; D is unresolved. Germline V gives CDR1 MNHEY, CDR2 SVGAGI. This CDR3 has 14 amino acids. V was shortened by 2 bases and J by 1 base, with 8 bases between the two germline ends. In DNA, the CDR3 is TGTGCCAGCAGTTACAGCCCAAGTAACTATGGCTACACCTTC. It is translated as CASSYSPSNYGYTF.

CDR3: CASSLRGDNQPQHF. In DNA form, the CDR3 reads TGTGCCAGCAGCTTAAGGGGGGACAATCAGCCCCAGCATTTT. The rearrangement joins TRBV7-9 to TRBJ1-5; perhaps TRBD1 as D (6 bases). The V gene's germline CDR1 is SEHNR and CDR2 FQNEAQ (reference sequence). The CDR3 is made up of 14 amino acids. V lost 2 bases and J lost 3, with 8 bases in between.

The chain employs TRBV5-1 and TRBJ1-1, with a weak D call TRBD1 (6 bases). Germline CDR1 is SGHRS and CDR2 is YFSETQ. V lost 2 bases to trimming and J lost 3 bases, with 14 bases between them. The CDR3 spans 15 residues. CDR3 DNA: TGCGCCAGCAGCTTCGGATCGGGGGGCGACACTGAAGCTTTCTTT. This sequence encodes CASSFGSGGDTEAFF.

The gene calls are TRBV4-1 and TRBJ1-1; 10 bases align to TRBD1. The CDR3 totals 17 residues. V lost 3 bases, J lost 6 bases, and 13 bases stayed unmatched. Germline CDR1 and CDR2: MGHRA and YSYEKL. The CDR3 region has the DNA TGCGCCAGCAGCCACTCCTTCGGCGGGACAGGGGACGCTGAAGCTTTCTTT. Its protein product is CASSHSFGGTGDAEAFF.

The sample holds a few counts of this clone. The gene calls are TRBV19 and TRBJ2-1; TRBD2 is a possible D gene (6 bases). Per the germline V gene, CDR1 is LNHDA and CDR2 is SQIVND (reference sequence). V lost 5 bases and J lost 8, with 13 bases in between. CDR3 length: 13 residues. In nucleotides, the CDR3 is TGTGCCAGTAGTCTGAGGCGCGGGGATGAGCAGTTCTTC. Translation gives CASSLRRGDEQFF.

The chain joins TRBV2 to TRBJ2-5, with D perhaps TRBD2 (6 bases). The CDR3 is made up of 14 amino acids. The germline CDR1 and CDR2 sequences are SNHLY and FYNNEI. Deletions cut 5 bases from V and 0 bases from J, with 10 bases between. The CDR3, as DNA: TGTGCCAGCAGTACTGGACTAAACCAAGAGACCCAGTACTTC. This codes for CASSTGLNQETQYF.

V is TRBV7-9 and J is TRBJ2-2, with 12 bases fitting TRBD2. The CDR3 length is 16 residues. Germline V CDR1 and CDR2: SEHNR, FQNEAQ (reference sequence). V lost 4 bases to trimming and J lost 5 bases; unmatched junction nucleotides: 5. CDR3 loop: CASSSGTSGLTGELFF. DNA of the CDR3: TGTGCCAGCAGCTCCGGGACTAGCGGGCTTACCGGGGAGCTGTTTTTT.

The CDR3 nucleotides are TGCGCCAGCAGCCTAGGACAGGGGAACTACGAGCAGTACTTC. This encodes CASSLGQGNYEQYF. V and J are TRBV4-1 and TRBJ2-7, with TRBD1 matching 9 bases. V trimming: 4 bases; J trimming: 3 bases; junction bases outside the gene matches: 4. Looked up from germline, CDR1 is MGHRA and CDR2 is YSYEKL. The CDR3 totals 14 residues.

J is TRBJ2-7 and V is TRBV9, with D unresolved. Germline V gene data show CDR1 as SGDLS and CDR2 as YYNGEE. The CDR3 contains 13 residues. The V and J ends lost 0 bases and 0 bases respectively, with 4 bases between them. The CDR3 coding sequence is TGTGCCAGCAGCGTAGACCCCTCCTACGAGCAGTACTTC. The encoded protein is CASSVDPSYEQYF.

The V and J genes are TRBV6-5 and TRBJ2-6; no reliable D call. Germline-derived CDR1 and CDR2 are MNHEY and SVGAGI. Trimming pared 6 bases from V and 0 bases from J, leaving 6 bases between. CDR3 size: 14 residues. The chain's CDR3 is CASSSSSGANVLTF. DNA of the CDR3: TGTGCCAGCAGCTCCAGCTCTGGGGCCAACGTCCTGACTTTC.

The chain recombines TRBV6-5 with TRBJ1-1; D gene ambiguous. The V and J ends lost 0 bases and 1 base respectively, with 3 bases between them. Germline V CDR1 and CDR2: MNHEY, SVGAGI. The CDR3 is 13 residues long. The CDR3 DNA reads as TGTGCCAGCAGTTACTCTTGGAACACTGAAGCTTTCTTT. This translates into CASSYSWNTEAFF.

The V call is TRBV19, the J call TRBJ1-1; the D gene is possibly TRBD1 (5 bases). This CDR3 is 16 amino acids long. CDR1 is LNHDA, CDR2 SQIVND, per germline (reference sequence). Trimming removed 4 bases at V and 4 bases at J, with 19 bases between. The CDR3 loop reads CASSTWGGSGPTEAFF. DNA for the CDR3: TGTGCCAGTAGTACCTGGGGGGGGAGTGGTCCCACTGAAGCTTTCTTT.

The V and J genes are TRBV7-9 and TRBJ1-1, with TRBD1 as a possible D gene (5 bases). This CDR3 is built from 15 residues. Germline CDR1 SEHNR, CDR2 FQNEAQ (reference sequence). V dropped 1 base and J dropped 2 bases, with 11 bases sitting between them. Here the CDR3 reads CASSLVVGQNTEAFF. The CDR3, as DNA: TGTGCCAGCAGCTTAGTGGTAGGACAAAACACTGAAGCTTTCTTT. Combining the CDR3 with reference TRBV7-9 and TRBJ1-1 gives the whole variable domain DTGVSQNPRHKITKRGQNVTFRCDPISEHNRLYWYRQTLGQGPEFLTYFQNEAQLEKSRLLSDRFSAERPKGSFSTLEIQRTEQGDSAMYLCASSLVVGQNTEAFFGQGTRLTVV.

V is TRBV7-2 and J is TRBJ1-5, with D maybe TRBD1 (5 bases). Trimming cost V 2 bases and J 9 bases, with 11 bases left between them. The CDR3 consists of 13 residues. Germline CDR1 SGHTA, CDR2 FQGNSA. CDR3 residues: CASSLKQDRPQHF. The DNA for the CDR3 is TGTGCCAGCAGCTTAAAACAGGATCGGCCCCAGCATTTT. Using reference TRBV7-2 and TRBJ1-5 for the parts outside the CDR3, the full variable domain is GAGVSQSPSNKVTEKGKDVELRCDPISGHTALYWYRQSLGQGLEFLIYFQGNSAPDKSGLPSDRFSAERTGGSVSTLTIQRTQQEDSAVYLCASSLKQDRPQHFGDGTRLSIL.

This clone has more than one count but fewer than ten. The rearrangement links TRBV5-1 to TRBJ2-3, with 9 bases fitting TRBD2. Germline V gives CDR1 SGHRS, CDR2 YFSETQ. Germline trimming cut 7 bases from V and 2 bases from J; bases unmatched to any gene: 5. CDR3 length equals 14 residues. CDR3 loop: CASGPGLATDTQYF. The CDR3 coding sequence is TGCGCCAGCGGCCCGGGACTAGCCACAGATACGCAGTATTTT.

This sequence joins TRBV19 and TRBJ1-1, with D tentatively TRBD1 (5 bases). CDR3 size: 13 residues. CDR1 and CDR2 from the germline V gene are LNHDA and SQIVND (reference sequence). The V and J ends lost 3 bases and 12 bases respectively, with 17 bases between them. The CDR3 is CASSIRAAPVPFF. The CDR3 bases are TGTGCCAGTAGTATCAGGGCAGCGCCGGTACCTTTCTTT.